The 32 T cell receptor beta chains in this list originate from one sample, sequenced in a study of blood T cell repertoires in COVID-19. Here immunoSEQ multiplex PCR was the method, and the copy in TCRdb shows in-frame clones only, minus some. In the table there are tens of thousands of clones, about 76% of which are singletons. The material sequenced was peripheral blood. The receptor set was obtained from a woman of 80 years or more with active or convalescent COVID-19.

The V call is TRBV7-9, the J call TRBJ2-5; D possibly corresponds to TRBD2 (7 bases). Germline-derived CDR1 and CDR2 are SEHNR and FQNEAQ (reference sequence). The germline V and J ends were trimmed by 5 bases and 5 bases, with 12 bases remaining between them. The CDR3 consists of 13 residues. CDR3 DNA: TGTGCCAGCAGCGAGGGGGGGTTGGAGACCCAGTACTTC. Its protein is CASSEGGLETQYF.

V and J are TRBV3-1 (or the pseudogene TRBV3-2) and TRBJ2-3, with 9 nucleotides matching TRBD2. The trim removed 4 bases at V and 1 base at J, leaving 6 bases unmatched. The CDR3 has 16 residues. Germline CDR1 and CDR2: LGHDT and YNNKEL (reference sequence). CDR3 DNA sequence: TGTGCCAGCAGCCTGGGGGCGGGGGGGGGCACAGATACGCAGTATTTT. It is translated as CASSLGAGGGTDTQYF.

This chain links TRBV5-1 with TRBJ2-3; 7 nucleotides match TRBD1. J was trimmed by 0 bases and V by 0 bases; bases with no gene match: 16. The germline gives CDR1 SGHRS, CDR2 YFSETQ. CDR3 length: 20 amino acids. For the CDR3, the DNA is TGCGCCAGCAGCTTGGCAATCCAACAACTACAGGGGTTCAGCACAGATACGCAGTATTTT. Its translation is CASSLAIQQLQGFSTDTQYF.

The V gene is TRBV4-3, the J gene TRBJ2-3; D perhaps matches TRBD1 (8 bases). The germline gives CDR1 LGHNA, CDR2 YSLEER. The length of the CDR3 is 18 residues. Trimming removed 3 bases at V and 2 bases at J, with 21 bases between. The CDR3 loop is CASSQEPGGQEYTDTQYF. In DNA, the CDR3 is TGCGCCAGCAGCCAGGAGCCGGGGGGACAGGAATACACAGATACGCAGTATTTT.

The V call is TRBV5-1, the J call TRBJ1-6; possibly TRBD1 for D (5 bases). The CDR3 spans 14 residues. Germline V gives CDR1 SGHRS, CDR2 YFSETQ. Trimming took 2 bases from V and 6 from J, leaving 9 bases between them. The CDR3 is CASSFRQPNSPLHF. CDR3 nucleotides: TGCGCCAGCAGCTTTCGACAGCCTAATTCACCCCTCCACTTT.

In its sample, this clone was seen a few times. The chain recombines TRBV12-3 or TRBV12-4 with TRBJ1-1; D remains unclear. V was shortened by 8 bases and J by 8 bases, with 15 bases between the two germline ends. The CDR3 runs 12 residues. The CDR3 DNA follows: TGTGCCAGCGCCAGTTTCAGTATAGAAGCTTTCTTT. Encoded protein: CASASFSIEAFF.

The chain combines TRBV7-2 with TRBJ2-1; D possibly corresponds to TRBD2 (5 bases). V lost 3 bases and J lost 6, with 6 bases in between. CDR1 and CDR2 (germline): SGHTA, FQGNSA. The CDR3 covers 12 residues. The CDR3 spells CASSLDFNEQFF. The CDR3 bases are TGTGCCAGCAGCTTGGACTTCAATGAGCAGTTCTTC.

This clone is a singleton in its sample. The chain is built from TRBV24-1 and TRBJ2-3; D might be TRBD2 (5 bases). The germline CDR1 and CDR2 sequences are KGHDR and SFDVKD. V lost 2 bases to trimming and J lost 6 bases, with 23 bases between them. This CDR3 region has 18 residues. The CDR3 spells CATSDYAVGGMVSDTQYF. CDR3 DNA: TGTGCCACCAGTGATTATGCGGTTGGAGGAATGGTTTCGGATACGCAGTATTTT.

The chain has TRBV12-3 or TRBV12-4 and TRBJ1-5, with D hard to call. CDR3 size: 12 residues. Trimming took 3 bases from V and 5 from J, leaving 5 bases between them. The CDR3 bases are TGTGCCAGCAGTTTTGGAGATCAGCCCCAGCATTTT. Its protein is CASSFGDQPQHF.

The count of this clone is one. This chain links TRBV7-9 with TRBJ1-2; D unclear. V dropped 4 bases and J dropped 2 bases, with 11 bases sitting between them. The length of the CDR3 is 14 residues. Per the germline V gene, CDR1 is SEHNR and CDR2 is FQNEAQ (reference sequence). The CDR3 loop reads CASSSLGGNYGYTF. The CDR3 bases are TGTGCCAGCAGCTCCCTTGGAGGGAACTATGGCTACACCTTC.

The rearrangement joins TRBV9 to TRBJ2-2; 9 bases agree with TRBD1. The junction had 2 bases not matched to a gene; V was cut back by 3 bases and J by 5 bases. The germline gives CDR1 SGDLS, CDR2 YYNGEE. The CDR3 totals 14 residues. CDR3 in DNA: TGTGCCAGCAGCGGGGACAGGGAGACCGGGGAGCTGTTTTTT. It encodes CASSGDRETGELFF.

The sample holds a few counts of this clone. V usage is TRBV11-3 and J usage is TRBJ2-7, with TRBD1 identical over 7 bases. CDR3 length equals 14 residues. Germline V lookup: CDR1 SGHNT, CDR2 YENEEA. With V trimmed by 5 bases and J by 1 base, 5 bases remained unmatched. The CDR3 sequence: CASSPGDRSYEQYF. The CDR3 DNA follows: TGTGCCAGCAGCCCTGGGGACAGATCCTACGAGCAGTACTTC.

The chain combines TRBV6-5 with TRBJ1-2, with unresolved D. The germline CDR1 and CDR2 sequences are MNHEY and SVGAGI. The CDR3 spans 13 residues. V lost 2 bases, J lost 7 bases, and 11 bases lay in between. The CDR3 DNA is TGTGCCAGCAGTTACAGAGGGTTCTCTGGCTACACCTTC. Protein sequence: CASSYRGFSGYTF.

The CDR3 loop is CASSLTTGLGAGELFF. In DNA, the CDR3 is TGTGCCAGCAGCCTTACTACAGGGCTTGGCGCCGGGGAGCTGTTTTTT. The gene calls are TRBV4-2 and TRBJ2-2; a possible D gene is TRBD1 (6 bases). Deletions cut 4 bases from V and 6 bases from J, with 18 bases between. Germline loops: CDR1 LGHNA, CDR2 YNFKEQ. The CDR3 loop spans 16 amino acids.

CDR3 amino acids: CASSQDSSSGNTIYF. The CDR3 coding sequence is TGTGCCAGCAGCCAGGACAGCAGCTCTGGAAACACCATATATTTT. The rearrangement joins TRBV14 to TRBJ1-3; a weak D match, TRBD1 (6 bases). The CDR3 spans 15 residues. CDR1 is SGHDN and CDR2 is FVKESK in the germline V gene. Trimming took 3 bases from V and 0 from J, leaving 9 bases between them.

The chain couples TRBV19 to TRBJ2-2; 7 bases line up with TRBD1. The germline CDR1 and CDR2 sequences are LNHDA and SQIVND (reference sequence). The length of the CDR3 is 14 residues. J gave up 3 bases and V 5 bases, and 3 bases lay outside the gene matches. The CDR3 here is CASSSQGYTGELFF. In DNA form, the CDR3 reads TGTGCCAGTAGTTCACAGGGGTACACCGGGGAGCTGTTTTTT.

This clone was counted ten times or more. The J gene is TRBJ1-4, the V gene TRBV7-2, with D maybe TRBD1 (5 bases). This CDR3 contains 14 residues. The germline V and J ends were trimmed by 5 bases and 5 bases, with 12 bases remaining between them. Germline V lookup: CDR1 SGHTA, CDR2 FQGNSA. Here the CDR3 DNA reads TGTGCCAGCAGCCGGGGGGGGATCAATGAAAAACTGTTTTTT. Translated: CASSRGGINEKLFF.

The CDR3 reads CASSSTGGAGTDTQYF. CDR3 sequence (DNA): TGTGCCAGCAGCTCAACAGGGGGCGCGGGCACAGATACGCAGTATTTT. The V call is TRBV9, the J call TRBJ2-3, with 9 nucleotides matching TRBD1. This CDR3 is 16 amino acids long. Losses at the gene ends were 4 bases for V and 1 base for J; bases not matched to a gene: 7. Looked up from germline, CDR1 is SGDLS and CDR2 is YYNGEE.

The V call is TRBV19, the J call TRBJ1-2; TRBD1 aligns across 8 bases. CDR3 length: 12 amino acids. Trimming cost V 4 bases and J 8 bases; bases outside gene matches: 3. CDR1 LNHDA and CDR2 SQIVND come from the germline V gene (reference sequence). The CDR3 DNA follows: TGTGCCAGTAGTACCGGACAGGGCGGCTACACCTTC. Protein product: CASSTGQGGYTF.

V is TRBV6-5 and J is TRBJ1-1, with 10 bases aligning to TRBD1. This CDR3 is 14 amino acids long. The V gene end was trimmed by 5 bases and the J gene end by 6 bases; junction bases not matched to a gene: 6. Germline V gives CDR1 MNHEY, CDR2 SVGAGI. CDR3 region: CASSHDRGLSEAFF. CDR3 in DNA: TGTGCCAGCAGTCACGACAGGGGGCTTTCTGAAGCTTTCTTT.

This CDR3 reads CASSQVAGFNQPQHF. Here the CDR3 DNA reads TGTGCCAGCAGCCAAGTAGCAGGGTTCAATCAGCCCCAGCATTTT. The V and J genes are TRBV3-1 (or the pseudogene TRBV3-2) and TRBJ1-5, with a tentative D call TRBD1 (5 bases). V lost 1 base, J lost 3 bases, and 10 bases lay in between. CDR1 is LGHDT, CDR2 YNNKEL, per germline (reference sequence). The CDR3 runs 15 residues.

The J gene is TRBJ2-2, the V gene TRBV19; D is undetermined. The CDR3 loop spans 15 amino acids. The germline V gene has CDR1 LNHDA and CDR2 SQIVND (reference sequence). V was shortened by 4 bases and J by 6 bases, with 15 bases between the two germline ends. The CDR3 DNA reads TGTGCCAGTAGTAAGTCAGGTGTCTGGTCCGGGGAGCTGTTTTTT. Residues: CASSKSGVWSGELFF.

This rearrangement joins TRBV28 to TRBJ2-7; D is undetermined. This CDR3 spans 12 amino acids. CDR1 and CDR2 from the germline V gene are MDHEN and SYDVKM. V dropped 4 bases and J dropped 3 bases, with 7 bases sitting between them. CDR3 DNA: TGTGCCAGCAGTTCCAACATCTACGAGCAGTACTTC. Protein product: CASSSNIYEQYF.

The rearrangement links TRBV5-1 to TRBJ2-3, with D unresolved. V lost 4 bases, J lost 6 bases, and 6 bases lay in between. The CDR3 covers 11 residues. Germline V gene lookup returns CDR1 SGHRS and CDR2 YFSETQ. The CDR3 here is CASSLEDTQYF. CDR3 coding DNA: TGCGCCAGCAGCCTAGAGGATACGCAGTATTTT.

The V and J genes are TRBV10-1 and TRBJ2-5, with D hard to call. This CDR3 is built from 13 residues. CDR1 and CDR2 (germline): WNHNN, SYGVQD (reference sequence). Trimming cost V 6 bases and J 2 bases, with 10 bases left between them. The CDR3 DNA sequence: TGCGCCAGCAGCCTCAGGATTCAAGAGACCCAGTACTTC. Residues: CASSLRIQETQYF.

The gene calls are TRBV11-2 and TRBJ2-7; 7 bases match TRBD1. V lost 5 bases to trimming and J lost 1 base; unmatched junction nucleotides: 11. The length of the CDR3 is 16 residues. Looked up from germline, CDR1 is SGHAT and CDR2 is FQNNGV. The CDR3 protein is CASSPLSRQGSYEQYF. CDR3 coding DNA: TGTGCCAGCAGCCCTCTATCCAGACAGGGATCCTACGAGCAGTACTTC.

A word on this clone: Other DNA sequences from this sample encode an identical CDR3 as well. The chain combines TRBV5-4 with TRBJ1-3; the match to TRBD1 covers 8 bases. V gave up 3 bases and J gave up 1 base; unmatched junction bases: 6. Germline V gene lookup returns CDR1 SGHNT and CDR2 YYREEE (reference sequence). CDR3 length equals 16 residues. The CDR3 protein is CASSSGTGRSGNTIYF. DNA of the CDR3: TGTGCCAGCAGCTCCGGGACAGGACGATCTGGAAACACCATATATTTT.

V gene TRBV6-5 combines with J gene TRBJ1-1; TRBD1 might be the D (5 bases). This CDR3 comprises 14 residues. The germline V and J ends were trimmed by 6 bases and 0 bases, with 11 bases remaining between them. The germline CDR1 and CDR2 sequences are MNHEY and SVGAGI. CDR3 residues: CASSRTDMNTEAFF. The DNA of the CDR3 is TGTGCCAGCAGCAGGACGGACATGAACACTGAAGCTTTCTTT.

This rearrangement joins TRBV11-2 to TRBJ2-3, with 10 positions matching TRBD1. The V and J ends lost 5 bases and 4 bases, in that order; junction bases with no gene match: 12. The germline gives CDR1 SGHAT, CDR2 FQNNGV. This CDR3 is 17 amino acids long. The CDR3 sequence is CASSPVPGQGFADTQYF. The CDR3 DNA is TGTGCCAGCAGCCCCGTCCCGGGACAGGGGTTCGCAGATACGCAGTATTTT.

CDR3 in amino acids: CASNVENSPLHF. The CDR3 nucleotides read TGTGCCAGTAACGTGGAGAATTCACCCCTCCACTTT. This chain uses TRBV19 with TRBJ1-6; D not certain. V was trimmed by 7 bases and J by 7 bases, leaving 8 bases between them. The V gene's germline CDR1 is LNHDA and CDR2 SQIVND (reference sequence). This CDR3 is built from 12 residues.

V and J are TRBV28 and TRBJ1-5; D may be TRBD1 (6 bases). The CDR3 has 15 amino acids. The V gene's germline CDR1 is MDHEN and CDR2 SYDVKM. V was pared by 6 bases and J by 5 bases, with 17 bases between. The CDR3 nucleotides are TGTGCCAGCAGCATAACAGGGCCGGATCATCAGCCCCAGCATTTT. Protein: CASSITGPDHQPQHF. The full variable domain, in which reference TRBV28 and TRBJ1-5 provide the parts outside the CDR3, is DVKVTQSSRYLVKRTGEKVFLECVQDMDHENMFWYRQDPGLGLRLIYFSYDVKMKEKGDIPEGYSVSREKKERFSLILESASTNQTSMYLCASSITGPDHQPQHFGDGTRLSIL.

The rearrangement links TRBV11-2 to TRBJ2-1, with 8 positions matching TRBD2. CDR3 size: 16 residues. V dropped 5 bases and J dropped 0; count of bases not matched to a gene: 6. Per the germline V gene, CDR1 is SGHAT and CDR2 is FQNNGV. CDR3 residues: CASSPLAGHSYNEQFF. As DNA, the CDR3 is TGTGCCAGCAGCCCCCTAGCGGGTCACTCCTACAATGAGCAGTTCTTC. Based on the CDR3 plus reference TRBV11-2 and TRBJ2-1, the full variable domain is EAGVAQSPRYKIIEKRQSVAFWCNPISGHATLYWYQQILGQGPKLLIQFQNNGVVDDSQLPKDRFSAERLKGVDSTLKIQPAKLEDSAVYLCASSPLAGHSYNEQFFGPGTRLTVL.